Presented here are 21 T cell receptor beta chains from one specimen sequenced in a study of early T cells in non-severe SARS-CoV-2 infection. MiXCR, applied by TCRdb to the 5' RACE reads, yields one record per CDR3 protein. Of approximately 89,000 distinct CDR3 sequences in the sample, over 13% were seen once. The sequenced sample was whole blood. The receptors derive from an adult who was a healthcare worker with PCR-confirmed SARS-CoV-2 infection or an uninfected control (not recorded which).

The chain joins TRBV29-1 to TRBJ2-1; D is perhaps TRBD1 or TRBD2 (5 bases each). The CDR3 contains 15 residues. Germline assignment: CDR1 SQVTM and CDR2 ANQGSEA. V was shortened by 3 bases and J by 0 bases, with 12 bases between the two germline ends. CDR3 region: CSVEMGRASYNEQFF. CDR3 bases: TGCAGCGTTGAGATGGGGCGGGCCTCCTACAATGAGCAGTTCTTC.

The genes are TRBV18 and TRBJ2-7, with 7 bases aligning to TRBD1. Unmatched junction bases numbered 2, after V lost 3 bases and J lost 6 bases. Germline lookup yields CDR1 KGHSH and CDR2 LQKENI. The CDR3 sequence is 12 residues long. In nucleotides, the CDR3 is TGTGCCAGCTCACCTCGACAGGGCGAGCAGTACTTC. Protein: CASSPRQGEQYF.

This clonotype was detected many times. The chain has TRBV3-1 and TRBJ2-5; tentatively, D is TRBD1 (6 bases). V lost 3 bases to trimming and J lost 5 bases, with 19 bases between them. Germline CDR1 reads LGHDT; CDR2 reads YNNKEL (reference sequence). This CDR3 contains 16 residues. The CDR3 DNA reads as TGTGCCAGCAGCCACCTACGCCGGGACAAGGGGGAGACCCAGTACTTC. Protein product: CASSHLRRDKGETQYF.

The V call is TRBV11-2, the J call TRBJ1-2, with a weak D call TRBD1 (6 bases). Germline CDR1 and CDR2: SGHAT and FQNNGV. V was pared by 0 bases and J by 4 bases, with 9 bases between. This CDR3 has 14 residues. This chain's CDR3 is CASSLDQGTYGYTF. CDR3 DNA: TGTGCCAGCAGCTTAGATCAGGGGACCTATGGCTACACCTTC.

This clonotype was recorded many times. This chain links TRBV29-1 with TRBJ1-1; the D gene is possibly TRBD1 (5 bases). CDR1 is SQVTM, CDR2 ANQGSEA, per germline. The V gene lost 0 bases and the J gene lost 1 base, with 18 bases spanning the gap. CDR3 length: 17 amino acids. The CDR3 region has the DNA TGCAGCGTTGAAGATCTAGGTCGCGCAGGGACGAACACTGAAGCTTTCTTT. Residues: CSVEDLGRAGTNTEAFF.

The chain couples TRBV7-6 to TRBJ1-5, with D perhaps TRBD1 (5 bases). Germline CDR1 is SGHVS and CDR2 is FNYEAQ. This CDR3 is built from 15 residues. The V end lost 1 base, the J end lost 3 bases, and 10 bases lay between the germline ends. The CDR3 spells CASSLGNGANQPQHF. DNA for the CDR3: TGTGCCAGCAGCTTAGGGAACGGGGCCAATCAGCCCCAGCATTTT.

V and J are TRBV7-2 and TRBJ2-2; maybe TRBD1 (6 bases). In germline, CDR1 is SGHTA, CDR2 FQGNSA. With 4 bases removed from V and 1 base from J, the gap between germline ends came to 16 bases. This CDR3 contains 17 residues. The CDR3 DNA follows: TGTGCCAGCAGCTCAGTAGGACGGGGACAGAACACCGGGGAGCTGTTTTTT. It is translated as CASSSVGRGQNTGELFF.

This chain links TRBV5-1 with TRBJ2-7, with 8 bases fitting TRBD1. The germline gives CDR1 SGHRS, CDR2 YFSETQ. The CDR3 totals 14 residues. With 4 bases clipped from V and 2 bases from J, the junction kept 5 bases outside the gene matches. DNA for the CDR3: TGCGCCAGCAGCCTAGGGACAGGTACCTACGAGCAGTACTTC. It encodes CASSLGTGTYEQYF.

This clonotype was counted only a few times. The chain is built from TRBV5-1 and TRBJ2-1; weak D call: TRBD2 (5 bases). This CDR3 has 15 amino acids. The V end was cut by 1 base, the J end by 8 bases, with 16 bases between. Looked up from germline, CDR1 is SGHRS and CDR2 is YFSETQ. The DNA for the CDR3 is TGCGCCAGCAGCTTGTTGGGTTCCTCCGGGGATGAGCAGTTCTTC. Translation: CASSLLGSSGDEQFF.

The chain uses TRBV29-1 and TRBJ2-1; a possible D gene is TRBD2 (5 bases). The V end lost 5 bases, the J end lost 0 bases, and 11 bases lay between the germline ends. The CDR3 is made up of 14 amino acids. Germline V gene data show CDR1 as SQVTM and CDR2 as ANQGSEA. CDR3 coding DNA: TGCAGCGTTCGCCGGGGTAGCTCCTACAATGAGCAGTTCTTC. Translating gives CSVRRGSSYNEQFF.

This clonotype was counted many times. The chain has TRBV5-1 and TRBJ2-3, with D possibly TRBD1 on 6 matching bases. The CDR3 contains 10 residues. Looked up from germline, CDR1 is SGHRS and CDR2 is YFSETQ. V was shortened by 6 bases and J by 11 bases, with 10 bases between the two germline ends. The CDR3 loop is CASKGQQQYF. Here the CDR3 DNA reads TGCGCCAGCAAGGGACAACAGCAGTATTTT. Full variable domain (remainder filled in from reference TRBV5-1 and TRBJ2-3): KAGVTQTPRYLIKTRGQQVTLSCSPISGHRSVSWYQQTPGQGLQFLFEYFSETQRNKGNFPGRFSGRQFSNSRSEMNVSTLELGDSALYLCASKGQQQYFGPGTRLTVL.

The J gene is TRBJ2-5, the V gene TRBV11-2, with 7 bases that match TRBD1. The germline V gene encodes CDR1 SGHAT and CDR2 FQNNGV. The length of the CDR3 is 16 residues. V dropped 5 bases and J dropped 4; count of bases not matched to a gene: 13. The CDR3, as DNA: TGTGCCAGCAGCCCAATTAACACAGGGGAGAGAGAGACCCAGTACTTC. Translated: CASSPINTGERETQYF.

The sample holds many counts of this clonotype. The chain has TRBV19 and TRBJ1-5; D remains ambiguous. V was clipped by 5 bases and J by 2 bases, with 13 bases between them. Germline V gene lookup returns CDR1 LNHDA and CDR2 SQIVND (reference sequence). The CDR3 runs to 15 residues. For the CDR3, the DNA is TGTGCCAGTAGTTACGGTGGGCCGGGCAATCAGCCCCAGCATTTT. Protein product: CASSYGGPGNQPQHF.

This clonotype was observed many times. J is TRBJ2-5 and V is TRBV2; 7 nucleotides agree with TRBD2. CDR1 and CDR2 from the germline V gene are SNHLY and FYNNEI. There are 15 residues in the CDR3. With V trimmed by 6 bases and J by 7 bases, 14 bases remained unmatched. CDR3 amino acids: CASRAGTTSLGTQYF. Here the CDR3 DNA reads TGTGCCAGCAGAGCCGGGACTACCTCGTTAGGGACCCAGTACTTC.

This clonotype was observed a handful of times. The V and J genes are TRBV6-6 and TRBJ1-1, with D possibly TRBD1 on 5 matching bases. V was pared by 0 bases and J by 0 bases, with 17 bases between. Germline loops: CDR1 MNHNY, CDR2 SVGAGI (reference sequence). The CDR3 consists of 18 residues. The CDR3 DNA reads TGTGCCAGCAGTTACTCCACTGGGGCCACCGGTCTGAACACTGAAGCTTTCTTT. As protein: CASSYSTGATGLNTEAFF.

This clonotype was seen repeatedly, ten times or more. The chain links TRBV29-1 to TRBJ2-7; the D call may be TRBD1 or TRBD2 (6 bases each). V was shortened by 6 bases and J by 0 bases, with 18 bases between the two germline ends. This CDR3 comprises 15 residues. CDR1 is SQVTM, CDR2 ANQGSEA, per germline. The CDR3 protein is CSVRVGGGRSYEQYF. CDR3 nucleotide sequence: TGCAGCGTGCGAGTGGGTGGGGGGCGCTCCTACGAGCAGTACTTC.

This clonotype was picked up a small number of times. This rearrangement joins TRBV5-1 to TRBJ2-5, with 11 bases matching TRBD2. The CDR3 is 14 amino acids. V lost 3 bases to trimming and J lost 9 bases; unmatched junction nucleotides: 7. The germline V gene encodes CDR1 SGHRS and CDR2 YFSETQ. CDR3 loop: CASSSGLAVAAQYF. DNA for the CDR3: TGCGCCAGCAGCTCGGGACTAGCGGTGGCGGCCCAGTACTTC.

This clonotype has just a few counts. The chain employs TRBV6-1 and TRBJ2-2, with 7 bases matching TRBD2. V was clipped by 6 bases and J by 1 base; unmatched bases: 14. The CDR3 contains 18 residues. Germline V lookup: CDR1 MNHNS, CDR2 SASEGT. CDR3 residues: CASRSGMLSGQNTGELFF. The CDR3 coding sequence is TGTGCCAGCAGATCGGGAATGCTTAGCGGGCAGAACACCGGGGAGCTGTTTTTT.

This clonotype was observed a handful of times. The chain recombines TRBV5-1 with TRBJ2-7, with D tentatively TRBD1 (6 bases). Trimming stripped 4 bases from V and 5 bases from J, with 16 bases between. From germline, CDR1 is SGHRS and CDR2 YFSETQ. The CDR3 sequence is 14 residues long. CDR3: CASSTTRGTHEQYF. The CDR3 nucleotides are TGCGCCAGCAGCACAACCAGGGGAACCCACGAGCAGTACTTC.

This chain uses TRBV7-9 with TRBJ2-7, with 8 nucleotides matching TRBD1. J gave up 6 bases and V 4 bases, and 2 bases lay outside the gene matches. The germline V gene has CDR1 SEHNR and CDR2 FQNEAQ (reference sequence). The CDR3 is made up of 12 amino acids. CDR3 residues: CASSSQGGEQYF. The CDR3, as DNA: TGTGCCAGCAGCTCACAGGGGGGCGAGCAGTACTTC.

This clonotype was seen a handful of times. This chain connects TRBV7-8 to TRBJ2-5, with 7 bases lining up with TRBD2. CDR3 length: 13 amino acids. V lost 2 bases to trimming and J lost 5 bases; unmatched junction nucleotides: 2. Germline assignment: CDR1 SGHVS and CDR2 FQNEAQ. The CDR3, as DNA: TGTGCCAGCAGCTTAAGGCGGGGGGAGACCCAGTACTTC. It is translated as CASSLRRGETQYF.